The rows below give T cell receptor beta chains drawn from one sample of a study of T cell changes during pregnancy in multiple sclerosis. Sequencing used immunoSEQ multiplex PCR; TCRdb keeps in-frame clones, though not all of them. This table has roughly 28,000 clones, around nine tenths appearing once. The sequencing here drew on CD8+ T cells from peripheral blood mononuclear cells, taken before pregnancy. The source is a female donor with multiple sclerosis, enrolled in a pregnancy study. Both conserved end residues are part of each CDR3. The D gene is left open where the match is weak.

d_gene: NA
j_gene: TRBJ1-1
v_gene: TRBV6-1
CDR3aa: CASSQTRTEAFF

d_gene: NA
j_gene: TRBJ2-5
v_gene: TRBV12-5
CDR3aa: CASRSQETQYF

d_gene: TRBD1
j_gene: TRBJ1-2
v_gene: TRBV27
CDR3aa: CASCDSGRGHGYTF

d_gene: TRBD2
j_gene: TRBJ2-7
v_gene: TRBV4-1
CDR3aa: CASSQADSGAYEQYF

d_gene: NA
j_gene: TRBJ2-2
v_gene: TRBV5-1
CDR3aa: CASSLEGDAGELFF

d_gene: NA
j_gene: TRBJ1-1
v_gene: TRBV7-9
CDR3aa: CATKTGTEAFF

d_gene: TRBD1
j_gene: TRBJ1-2
v_gene: TRBV28
CDR3aa: CASNLSPGQGFDGYTF

d_gene: TRBD1
j_gene: TRBJ2-7
v_gene: TRBV7-9
CDR3aa: CASSRRTGLIYEQYF

d_gene: NA
j_gene: TRBJ2-1
v_gene: TRBV19
CDR3aa: CASSSRSSNEQFF

d_gene: TRBD2
j_gene: TRBJ2-1
v_gene: TRBV29-1
CDR3aa: CSAEGTSGPSYNEQFF

d_gene: NA
j_gene: TRBJ2-1
v_gene: TRBV6-5
CDR3aa: CASSYASSDSYNEQFF

d_gene: TRBD2
j_gene: TRBJ2-2
v_gene: TRBV15
CDR3aa: CATSPPDSGRYVANTGELFF

d_gene: NA
j_gene: TRBJ1-2
v_gene: TRBV15
CDR3aa: CATYRVAYGYTF

d_gene: TRBD1
j_gene: TRBJ1-3
v_gene: TRBV27
CDR3aa: CASSLTGAGGNTIYF

d_gene: NA
j_gene: TRBJ2-7
v_gene: TRBV27
CDR3aa: CASSLGARYEQYF

d_gene: NA
j_gene: TRBJ2-7
v_gene: TRBV6-5
CDR3aa: CASSQGRGTYEQYF

d_gene: NA
j_gene: TRBJ2-7
v_gene: TRBV29-1
CDR3aa: CSARQVTAYEQYF

d_gene: TRBD2
j_gene: TRBJ2-7
v_gene: TRBV7-9
CDR3aa: CASSSSSGGRVYEQYF

d_gene: NA
j_gene: TRBJ2-1
v_gene: TRBV2
CDR3aa: CASRWRAPDRPEQFF

d_gene: NA
j_gene: TRBJ2-7
v_gene: TRBV5-1
CDR3aa: CASSLTTDVTYEQYF

d_gene: NA
j_gene: TRBJ2-3
v_gene: TRBV13
CDR3aa: CASSSPPGDTQYF

d_gene: NA
j_gene: TRBJ1-5
v_gene: TRBV27
CDR3aa: CASSPYYTFRPSNQPQHF

d_gene: NA
j_gene: TRBJ2-1
v_gene: TRBV2
CDR3aa: CASSGLVSYNEQFF

d_gene: TRBD2
j_gene: TRBJ2-1
v_gene: TRBV7-9
CDR3aa: CASSRTSGMAGGQFF

d_gene: TRBD1
j_gene: TRBJ1-1
v_gene: TRBV5-4
CDR3aa: CASSPLPRGPEAFF

d_gene: NA
j_gene: TRBJ1-2
v_gene: TRBV27
CDR3aa: CASTDGLSEGYTF

d_gene: TRBD1
j_gene: TRBJ1-5
v_gene: TRBV7-9
CDR3aa: CASSSQGANQPQHF

d_gene: TRBD2
j_gene: TRBJ2-1
v_gene: TRBV2
CDR3aa: CASTFSGTSGSNEQFF

d_gene: TRBD1
j_gene: TRBJ2-3
v_gene: TRBV9
CDR3aa: CASSLYSTGLADTQYF